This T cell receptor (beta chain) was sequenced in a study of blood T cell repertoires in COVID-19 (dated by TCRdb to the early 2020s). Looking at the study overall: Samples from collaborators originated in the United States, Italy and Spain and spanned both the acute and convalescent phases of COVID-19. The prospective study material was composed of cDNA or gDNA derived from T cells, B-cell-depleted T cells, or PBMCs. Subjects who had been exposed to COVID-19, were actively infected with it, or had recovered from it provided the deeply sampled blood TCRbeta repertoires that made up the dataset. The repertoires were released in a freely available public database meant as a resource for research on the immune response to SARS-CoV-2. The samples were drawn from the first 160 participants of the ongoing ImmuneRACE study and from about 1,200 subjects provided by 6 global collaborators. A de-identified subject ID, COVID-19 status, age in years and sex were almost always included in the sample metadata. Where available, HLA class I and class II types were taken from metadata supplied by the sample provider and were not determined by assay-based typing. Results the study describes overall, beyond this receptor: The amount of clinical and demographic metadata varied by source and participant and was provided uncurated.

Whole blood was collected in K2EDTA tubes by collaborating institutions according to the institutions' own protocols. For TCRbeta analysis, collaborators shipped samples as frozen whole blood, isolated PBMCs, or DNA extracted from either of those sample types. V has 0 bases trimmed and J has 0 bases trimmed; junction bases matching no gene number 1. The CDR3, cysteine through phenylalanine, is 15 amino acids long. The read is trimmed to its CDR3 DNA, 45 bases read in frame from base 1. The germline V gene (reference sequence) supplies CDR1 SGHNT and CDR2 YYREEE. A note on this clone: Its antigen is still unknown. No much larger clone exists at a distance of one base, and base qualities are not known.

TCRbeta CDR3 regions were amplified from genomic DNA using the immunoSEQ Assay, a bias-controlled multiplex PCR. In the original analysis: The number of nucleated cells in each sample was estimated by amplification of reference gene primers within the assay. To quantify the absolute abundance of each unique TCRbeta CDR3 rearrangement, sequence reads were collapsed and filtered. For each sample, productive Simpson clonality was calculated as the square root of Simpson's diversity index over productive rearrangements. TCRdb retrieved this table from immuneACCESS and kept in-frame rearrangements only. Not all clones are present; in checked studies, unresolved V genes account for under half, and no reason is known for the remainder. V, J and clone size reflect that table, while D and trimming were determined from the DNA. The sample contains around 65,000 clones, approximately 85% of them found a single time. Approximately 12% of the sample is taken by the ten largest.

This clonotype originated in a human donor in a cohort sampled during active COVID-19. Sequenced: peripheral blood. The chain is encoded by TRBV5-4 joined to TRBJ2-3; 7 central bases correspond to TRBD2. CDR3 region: CASSLGAGSTDTQYF. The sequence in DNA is TGTGCCAGCAGCTTGGGAGCGGGGAGCACAGATACGCAGTATTTT.